This T cell receptor beta chain was profiled in a study of cytomegalovirus exposure and HLA in healthy donors (TCRdb year 2017). Turning to the overall study: An earlier analysis of 550 to 700 of the donors reported approximately 290 Gb of sequence data and approximately 110 million unique TCR beta sequences from roughly 180 million T cells. Besides the first cohort of more than 650 subjects, a separate validation cohort made up of 95 to 150 different subjects was used. The number of typed donors differed by locus: about 620-640 for A, B, C, DRB1 and DQB1; some 500 for DQA1; approximately 610 for DPA1; and around 490 for DPB1. Donor age, sex, ethnicity and CMV serostatus were compiled alongside the repertoire data. Across about 370 genotyped donors of the cohort, an average of about 240,000 unique TCR beta nucleotide sequences per donor were sequenced, and approximately 19% of those sequences were non-productive. An early release that covered roughly 600 HLA-typed donors contained about 300 gigabases of sequencing data and 80 million or so unique TCR sequences. In a later genetic analysis, genome-wide SNP genotypes for about 65% of the roughly 670 donors were used, and that subset was treated as a discovery cohort. The genetic ancestry cluster associated with self-reported Caucasian donors included over 80% of the roughly 400 genotyped donors. High-throughput TCR immunosequencing, statistical association of individual TCRs with disease status, and machine learning were combined to predict cytomegalovirus infection status. In a later analysis, previously published TCR beta repertoires from about 670 donors were re-analyzed and high-resolution HLA genotyping was added so that TCR occurrence patterns could be studied. The study aimed to test whether signatures of past pathogen exposure could be identified by cataloging public T cell receptors. Four to six DR-DQ haplotypes were handled as single units for association and clustering, since linkage in the cohort was strong. Rather than drawing on any new phenotypic data, the later analysis identified candidate immune exposures from TCR beta sequences and the way those sequences occurred across donors. The T cell repertoires of around 670 subjects were profiled by immunosequencing and related to cytomegalovirus serostatus. All discovery cohort repertoires had been generated using a single sequencing platform. HLA typing included class I and class II loci at four-digit resolution. An earlier analysis of some 500 of the donors applied high-throughput TCR beta sequencing to assess whether each TCR beta V gene segment acted as functional or pseudogenic.

About this clone itself: What antigen it recognizes has not been identified. Qualities for individual bases were not recorded, and no much larger clone is one base off.

A distance of 10 bases separates the germline ends of V and J, which lose 5 bases and 8 bases respectively. From a lookup of the germline V gene, CDR1 and CDR2 are SGHVS and FQNEAQ. Reading from cysteine to phenylalanine, the CDR3 counts 13 amino acids. Only the CDR3 region is kept as DNA, spanning 39 bases read in frame from base 1. In total, fewer than 750 healthy bone marrow donors made up the cohort. Cohort members were all nominally healthy when sampled, although unrecorded immune exposures were likely present. The donor was CMV seronegative and was included in the group of a few hundred seronegative cohort members. Each donor provided a peripheral blood sample, and peripheral blood mononuclear cells were used for TCR beta sequencing. Genomic DNA extraction from the blood cell samples was performed with the Qiagen DNeasy Blood Extraction Kit. Summary of the overall study and its limitations: It was suggested by the authors that the approach could potentially be generalized to other disease states and immunological phenotypes. V-gene and J-gene trimming of TCR beta chains was associated with a missense DCLRE1C variant in a later genetic analysis, and the association was replicated in an independent cohort. In vitro tests confirmed that a few of the cytomegalovirus-associated TCR beta chains recognize cytomegalovirus antigens. The classifier was reported to diagnose cytomegalovirus status with high specificity and sensitivity in both the original and validation cohorts. A later analysis found that TCR association rates varied across HLA loci, with DRB1 alleles showing the most associated TCRs and HLA-C alleles the fewest. Because the 87-base-pair reads could not distinguish some IMGT-functional V segments, including TRBV6-2 and TRBV6-3, those segments were excluded. In the study, approximately 150 TCR beta chains were listed as associated with cytomegalovirus. According to a later analysis, most CMV-associated TCR beta chains appeared to be HLA-restricted, and the HLA associations seemed to be driven largely by CMV exposure. Linkage disequilibrium might explain the correlated functional status among segregating V segments, but an unknown experimental factor could not be excluded. Strong co-occurrence of HLA alleles, especially DR and DQ, made assigning TCR associations to individual alleles difficult. HLA typing was unavailable for some donors at each locus, so association tests used only the typed subset. The only immune exposure information available for the cohort was CMV serostatus. A cluster of highly shared sequence variants was judged likely to represent a technical artifact of the sequencing pipeline. In this cohort, only TCR beta chains were sequenced, and detectable features were limited by the absence of alpha or paired-chain data. In a later genetic analysis, fewer N-insertions in productive TCRs were reported among donors in an Asian-associated ancestry cluster than the approximately 710-donor mean. Across donors, most TCR sequences were observed very rarely, whereas some public TCRs were present in many individuals. Broadly in line with IMGT annotations, most TCR beta V segments showed up in productive rearrangements about 87% or about 30% of the time in an earlier analysis of under 700 of the donors. Specific HLA alleles were associated with roughly 17,000 TCR beta sequences at a false discovery rate of 0.05 in a later analysis. A further reported finding was that TCR beta sequences accurately predicted the HLA-A and HLA-B alleles for most subjects in the first cohort. Because counts were too low, roughly 18 rarely observed V segments, including chromosome 9 orphons, were left out of the earlier analysis of 587 of the donors. The presence/absence analyses assumed that sequencing depth was roughly uniform across donors, and that assumption may not be true. In a later analysis, HLA-associated TCR beta chains were found to be more clonally expanded and to have lower generation probabilities than equally common non-associated chains. According to a later analysis, parvovirus B19, influenza, CMV and Epstein-Barr virus appeared linked to several top co-occurrence clusters.

Libraries were prepared through the immunoSEQ multiplex PCR assay. For the multiplex PCR, a mixture combining 60 forward primers for TCR Vbeta segments and 13 reverse primers for TCR Jbeta segments was used. The CDR3 region of rearranged TCR beta genes was amplified from genomic DNA by a multiplex PCR assay. Amplified TCR beta libraries were sequenced as 87-base-pair reads on the Illumina HiSeq System. Per the source publication's procedure: A later analysis tallied roughly 78 million unique TCR beta chains across the 666 repertoires, and 10 million to 11 million of those chains were shared by two or more donors. Raw reads were error-corrected and collapsed into unique sequences by a nearest-neighbor algorithm in which closely related sequences were merged to remove PCR and sequencing errors. V, D and J gene segments were assigned by aligning CDR3 sequences to IMGT reference sequences. For a sequence to be retained, a match of at least six nucleotides to both a V gene segment and a J gene segment was required. A rearrangement counted as productive if the CDR3 had no stop codons and remained in frame with V and J, and every other rearrangement counted as non-productive. Following IMGT convention, CDR3 was defined as the stretch from the second conserved V-encoded cysteine to the conserved J-encoded phenylalanine. Sequences without an unambiguous match to a single V gene segment were excluded from the earlier analysis of a few hundred of the donors. In an earlier analysis of a few hundred of the donors, V segments were called functional above 56.7% productive rearrangements and were called segregating when the between-donor standard deviation exceeded 5%. A statistical classification framework was built for diagnosing cytomegalovirus status from the catalog of TCR beta chain sequences. A later analysis assigned V and J genes by comparing TCR nucleotide sequences with IMGT/GENE-DB human TR gene sequences. A later analysis assigned CDR3 sequences and most-parsimonious VDJ recombination scenarios with the TCRdist pipeline. In a later analysis, each TCR beta chain was defined by its CDR3 amino acid sequence together with its V-gene family, and reads without a unique V-gene family were excluded. In a later analysis, several hundred highly shared, low-generation-probability nucleotide sequences were removed to address suspected cross-contamination and a sequencing artifact. For each public chain, a later analysis derived a clonal expansion index from normalized ranks of inferred template counts within each repertoire. In a later analysis, generation probabilities were computed using a VDJ recombination model fitted to out-of-frame rearrangements, and the results were checked against IGoR. In a later analysis, TCR-TCR, TCR-HLA and TCR-CMV co-occurrence was scored with hypergeometric tests, and a repertoire-size bias correction was applied to TCR pairs. A later analysis estimated false discovery rates by permuting HLA or CMV assignments 20 times. In a later analysis, co-occurring TCRs were grouped with DBSCAN, and TCRdist sequence similarity was added when clustering was performed within HLA-allele-positive subsets. Co-occurrence clustering excluded repertoires with fewer than 30,000 or more than 120,000 public chains, plus five with anomalous nucleotide sharing. TCRdb mirrors the immuneACCESS table, restricted to in-frame sequences. Some clones are absent from its copies; in checked studies, under half trace to an unresolved V gene, and the reason for the others is unknown. The V and J calls and clone size come from that table; D and trimming were worked out from the DNA. A total of a few hundred thousand clones appear in this sample, more than 80% of them only once. Approximately 2.8% of the sample is taken by the ten largest.

The chain joins TRBV7-8 to TRBJ1-6; a tentative D match to TRBD1 spans 6 bases. The sample consisted of PBMCs. This TCR came from a man aged 25-45 years in good health and CMV-seronegative. The nucleotides are TGTGCCAGCAGCCACCGGACAGATTCACCCCTCCACTTT. Translated, it gives CASSHRTDSPLHF.